This T cell receptor beta chain was sequenced for a study of blood T cell repertoires in COVID-19. Repertoires were generated with immunoSEQ multiplex PCR, while TCRdb's copy carries only in-frame clones and drops some. The table lists about 370,000 clones, approximately 87% of them singletons. Germline loops: CDR1 SNHLY, CDR2 FYNNEI. This CDR3 has 12 amino acids. The trim removed 5 bases at V and 8 bases at J, leaving 3 bases unmatched. The rearrangement uses TRBV2 and TRBJ1-2, with TRBD1 identical over 9 bases. This sequence originates from a woman aged 25 to 39 with COVID-19, enrolled during active disease. The sequencing input was peripheral blood. CDR3 DNA sequence: TGTGCCAGCAGTCTACAGGGGGCAGGCTACACCTTC. Its protein is CASSLQGAGYTF.